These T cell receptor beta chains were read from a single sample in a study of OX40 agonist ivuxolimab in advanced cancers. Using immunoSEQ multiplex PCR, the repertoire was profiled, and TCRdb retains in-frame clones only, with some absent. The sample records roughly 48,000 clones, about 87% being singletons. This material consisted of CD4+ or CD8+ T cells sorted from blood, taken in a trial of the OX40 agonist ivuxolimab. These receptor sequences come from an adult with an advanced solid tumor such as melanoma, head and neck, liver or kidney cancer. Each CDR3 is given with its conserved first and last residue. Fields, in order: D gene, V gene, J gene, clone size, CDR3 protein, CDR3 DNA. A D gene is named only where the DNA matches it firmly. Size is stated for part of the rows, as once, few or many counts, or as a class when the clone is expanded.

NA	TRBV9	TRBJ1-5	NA	CASSPTGSNQPQHF	TGTGCCAGCAGCCCGACCGGGAGCAATCAGCCCCAGCATTTT
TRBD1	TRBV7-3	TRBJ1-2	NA	CASSLTPTGVFLF	TGTGCCAGCAGCTTAACCCCGACAGGGGTTTTCCTTTTC
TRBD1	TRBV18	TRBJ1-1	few	CASSPTGVTEAFF	TGTGCCAGCTCACCAACAGGGGTCACTGAAGCTTTCTTT
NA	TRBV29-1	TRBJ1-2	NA	CSAKGGESYGYTF	TGCAGCGCCAAAGGGGGGGAGAGCTATGGCTACACCTTC
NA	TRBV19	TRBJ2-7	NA	CASRQLGEQYF	TGTGCCAGTCGTCAGTTGGGAGAGCAGTACTTC
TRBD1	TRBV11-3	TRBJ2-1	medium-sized	CASSLIYGTGGSYNEQFF	TGTGCCAGCAGCTTAATTTATGGGACAGGGGGCTCCTACAATGAGCAGTTCTTC
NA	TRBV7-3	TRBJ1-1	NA	CASSLETGTEAFF	TGTGCCAGCAGCCTGGAGACAGGCACTGAAGCTTTCTTT
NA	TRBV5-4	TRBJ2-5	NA	CASSASRAQYF	TGTGCCAGCAGCGCAAGCCGAGCCCAGTACTTC
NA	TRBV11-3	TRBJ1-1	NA	CASSFGGHTEAFF	TGTGCCAGCAGCTTCGGGGGGCATACTGAAGCTTTCTTT
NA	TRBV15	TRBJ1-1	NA	CATSRERFEAFF	TGTGCCACCAGCAGAGAACGTTTCGAAGCTTTCTTT
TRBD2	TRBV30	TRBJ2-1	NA	CAWSVSLGGRINEQFF	TGTGCCTGGAGTGTTTCACTCGGCGGGAGGATCAATGAGCAGTTCTTC
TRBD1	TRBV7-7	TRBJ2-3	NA	CASSSDRAPDTQYF	TGTGCCAGCAGCTCGGACAGGGCCCCAGATACGCAGTATTTT
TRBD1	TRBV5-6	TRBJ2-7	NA	CASSPRQGVYEQYF	TGTGCCAGCAGCCCGAGACAGGGGGTCTACGAGCAGTACTTC
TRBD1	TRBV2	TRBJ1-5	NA	CASSNSGTGGRQPQHF	TGTGCCAGCAGCAACTCAGGGACAGGGGGCCGCCAGCCCCAGCATTTT
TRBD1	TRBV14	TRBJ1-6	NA	CASSQILGGDSPLHF	TGTGCCAGCAGCCAAATATTAGGGGGCGATTCACCCCTCCACTTT
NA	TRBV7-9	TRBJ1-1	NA	CASSLAQGTETEAFF	TGTGCCAGCAGCTTAGCTCAGGGAACGGAGACTGAAGCTTTCTTT
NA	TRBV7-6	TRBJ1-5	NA	CASSHGGLGQPQHF	TGTGCCAGCAGCCACGGAGGGCTGGGTCAGCCCCAGCATTTT
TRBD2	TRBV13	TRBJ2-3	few	CASSPGLATDTQYF	TGTGCCAGCAGCCCTGGACTAGCGACAGATACGCAGTATTTT
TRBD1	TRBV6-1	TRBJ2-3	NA	CASSEARTGWPDTQYF	TGTGCCAGCAGTGAAGCGAGGACAGGGTGGCCAGATACGCAGTATTTT
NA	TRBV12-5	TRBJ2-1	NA	CASGSNHNNEQFF	TGTGCTAGTGGTTCCAATCATAATAATGAGCAGTTCTTC
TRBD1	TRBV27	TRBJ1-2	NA	CASSPHRDRGEGYTF	TGTGCCAGCAGTCCACACCGGGACAGGGGGGAAGGCTACACCTTC
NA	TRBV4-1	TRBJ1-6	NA	CASSHSLQGNSSPLHF	TGCGCCAGCAGCCACTCGCTTCAGGGGAATAGTTCACCCCTCCACTTT
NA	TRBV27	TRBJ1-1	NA	CASSFDVGGVAFF	TGTGCCAGCAGTTTTGACGTAGGGGGAGTAGCTTTCTTT
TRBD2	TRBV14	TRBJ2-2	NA	CASSLTPGLALKNTGELFF	TGTGCCAGCAGCCTCACACCGGGACTAGCGTTGAAGAACACCGGGGAGCTGTTTTTT
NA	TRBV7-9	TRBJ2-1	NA	CASSLGSYNEQFF	TGTGCCAGCAGCTTGGGAAGTTACAATGAGCAGTTCTTC
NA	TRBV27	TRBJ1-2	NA	CASSLSETAVYGYTF	TGTGCCAGCAGTTTATCGGAGACAGCGGTCTATGGCTACACCTTC
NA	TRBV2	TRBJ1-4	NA	CASINTPTNEKLFF	TGTGCCAGCATCAACACCCCAACTAATGAAAAACTGTTTTTT
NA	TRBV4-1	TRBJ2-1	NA	CASSQDPDEQFF	TGCGCCAGCAGCCAAGATCCCGATGAGCAGTTCTTC
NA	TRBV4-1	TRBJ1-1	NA	CASSKIGGTTEAFF	TGCGCCAGCAGCAAGATAGGGGGAACCACTGAAGCTTTCTTT
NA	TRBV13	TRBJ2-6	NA	CASSLVGTGGRLGANVLTF	TGTGCCAGCAGCTTAGTTGGGACAGGCGGGAGGTTGGGGGCCAACGTCCTGACTTTC
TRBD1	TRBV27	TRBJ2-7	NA	CASSLDRDNSYEQYF	TGTGCCAGCAGCCTAGACAGGGACAACAGCTACGAGCAGTACTTC
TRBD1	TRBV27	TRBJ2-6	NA	CASMGQSPSGANVLTF	TGTGCCAGCATGGGACAGTCTCCCTCTGGGGCCAACGTCCTGACTTTC
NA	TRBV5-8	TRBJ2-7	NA	CASSLGGSGSYEQYF	TGTGCCAGCAGCTTGGGAGGGTCAGGCTCCTACGAGCAGTACTTC
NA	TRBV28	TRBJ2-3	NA	CASSSTGFTQYF	TGTGCCAGCAGTTCCACAGGGTTTACGCAGTATTTT
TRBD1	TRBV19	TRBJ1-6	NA	CASSTAGTGVYSPLHF	TGTGCCAGTAGTACCGCCGGGACAGGGGTTTATTCACCCCTCCACTTT